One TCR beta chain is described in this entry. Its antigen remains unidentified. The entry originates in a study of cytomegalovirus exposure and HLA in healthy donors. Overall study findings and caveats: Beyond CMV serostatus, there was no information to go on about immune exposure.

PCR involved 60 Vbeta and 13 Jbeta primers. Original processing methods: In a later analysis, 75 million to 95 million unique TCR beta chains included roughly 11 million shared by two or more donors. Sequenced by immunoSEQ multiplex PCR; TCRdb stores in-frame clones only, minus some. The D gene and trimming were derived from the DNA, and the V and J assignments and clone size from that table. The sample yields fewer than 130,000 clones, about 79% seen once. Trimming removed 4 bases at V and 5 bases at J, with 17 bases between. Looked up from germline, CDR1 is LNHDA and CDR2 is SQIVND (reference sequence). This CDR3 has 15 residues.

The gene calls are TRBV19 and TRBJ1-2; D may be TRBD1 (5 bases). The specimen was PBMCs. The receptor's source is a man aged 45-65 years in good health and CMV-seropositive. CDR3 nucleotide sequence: TGTGCCAGTAGTACGATTGACAGCCTCAGTTATGGCTACACCTTC. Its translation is CASSTIDSLSYGYTF.